Here is one T cell receptor (beta chain) with its context. The data originate from a study of blood T cell repertoires in COVID-19. Study in general: Sites in the United States, Italy and Spain provided acute and convalescent COVID-19 samples. T cells, B-cell-depleted T cells, or PBMCs provided the cDNA or gDNA that served as material.

The V end lost 1 base, the J end lost 0 bases, and 11 bases lay between the germline ends. In germline, CDR1 is SGDLS, CDR2 YYNGEE. This CDR3 comprises 16 residues. Assay: immunoSEQ multiplex PCR; the TCRdb copy retains only in-frame clones and omits some. The sample consists of 130,000 to 150,000 clones, approximately 83% of them appearing once. The chain is built from TRBV9 and TRBJ1-3; a possible D gene is TRBD1 (6 bases). This clonotype originated in a woman older than 75 with acute or convalescent COVID-19. The material sequenced was peripheral blood. The CDR3 DNA sequence: TGTGCCAGCAGCGTACAGGGGTCGGGCTCTGGAAACACCATATATTTT. Amino acid sequence: CASSVQGSGSGNTIYF.